What follows are 20 T cell receptor beta chains derived from one specimen sequenced in a study of shared clonotypes between healthy human individuals. Assay used: immunoSEQ multiplex PCR; TCRdb lists only in-frame clones, some missing. The table has about 2,500,000 clones, around nine tenths seen once. The sample comprised naive CD4+ T cells sorted from blood. Subset in this sample: CD45RA+ positively selected. All receptors come from a man between 18 and 35 years old in good health.

CDR3 residues: CASSELGGNTEAFF. The CDR3 coding sequence is TGCGCCAGCAGTGAGTTGGGCGGGAACACTGAAGCTTTCTTT. V gene TRBV10-2 combines with J gene TRBJ1-1; D is unclear. V dropped 1 base and J dropped 1 base, with 7 bases sitting between them. The CDR3 is 14 amino acids. Germline V gene data show CDR1 as WSHSY and CDR2 as SAAADI.

The chain couples TRBV30 to TRBJ1-1; no clear D. The CDR3 is 13 amino acids. CDR1 is GTSNPN, CDR2 SVGIG, per germline (reference sequence). V lost 1 base and J lost 5, with 11 bases in between. CDR3 DNA sequence: TGTGCCTGGAGTGCCCAAGATGGGACTGAAGCTTTCTTT. Its translation: CAWSAQDGTEAFF.

This clone has just a few counts. The J gene is TRBJ1-1, the V gene TRBV28; no reliable D call. Per germline, CDR1 MDHEN and CDR2 SYDVKM. This CDR3 is 12 amino acids long. Trimming stripped 4 bases from V and 7 bases from J, with 10 bases between. The CDR3 protein is CASSSDGLEAFF. CDR3 coding DNA: TGTGCCAGCAGTTCGGACGGGCTTGAAGCTTTCTTT.

This clone was observed a few times. This same CDR3 is encoded by further DNA sequences in the sample. The gene calls are TRBV2 and TRBJ1-1; a possible D gene is TRBD1 (6 bases). This CDR3 has 13 residues. Trimming took 4 bases from V and 2 from J, leaving 8 bases between them. CDR1 and CDR2 from the germline V gene are SNHLY and FYNNEI. CDR3 nucleotides: TGTGCCAGCAGTGGACAGGCTAACACTGAAGCTTTCTTT. It encodes CASSGQANTEAFF.

This chain joins TRBV19 and TRBJ2-2, with 13 bases aligning to TRBD2. Germline CDR1 and CDR2: LNHDA and SQIVND (reference sequence). This CDR3 region has 16 residues. The trim removed 5 bases at V and 3 bases at J, leaving 3 bases unmatched. DNA for the CDR3: TGTGCCAGTAGTCGGACTAGCGGGAGTGACACCGGGGAGCTGTTTTTT. Amino acids: CASSRTSGSDTGELFF.

The genes are TRBV11-2 and TRBJ2-2; D unresolved. Germline V gene lookup returns CDR1 SGHAT and CDR2 FQNNGV. Trimming stripped 0 bases from V and 3 bases from J, with 8 bases between. This CDR3 spans 15 amino acids. CDR3 in DNA: TGTGCCAGCAGCTTAGATACGGGCTACACCGGGGAGCTGTTTTTT. Amino acid sequence: CASSLDTGYTGELFF.

The rearrangement joins TRBV5-8 to TRBJ1-5; 9 bases are a match to TRBD1. V lost 1 base to trimming and J lost 6 bases; unmatched junction nucleotides: 5. In germline, CDR1 is SGHTS, CDR2 YDEGEE. The CDR3 consists of 15 residues. CDR3 nucleotides: TGTGCCAGCAGCTTGAAGACAGGGGGTGGTCAGCCCCAGCATTTT. This codes for CASSLKTGGGQPQHF.

This chain joins TRBV4-3 and TRBJ1-3; D is uncertain. The CDR3 loop spans 14 amino acids. Deletions cut 0 bases from V and 10 bases from J, with 13 bases between. The germline V gene encodes CDR1 LGHNA and CDR2 YSLEER. CDR3 DNA: TGCGCCAGCAGCCAAGATCGCTTGATTCGGACCATATATTTT. Residues: CASSQDRLIRTIYF.

This clone was counted a single time. The DNA for the CDR3 is TGTGCCAGCAGCTTAAACAGGGGAGGGAGCACTGAAGCTTTCTTT. Translation: CASSLNRGGSTEAFF. V usage is TRBV7-2 and J usage is TRBJ1-1; 7 bases are shared with TRBD1. Losses at the gene ends were 2 bases for V and 4 bases for J; bases not matched to a gene: 7. Looked up from germline, CDR1 is SGHTA and CDR2 is FQGNSA. This CDR3 contains 15 residues.

The CDR3 DNA reads as TGCGCCAGCAGCGTAGGACAGGGGTCCTACGAGCAGTACTTC. It encodes CASSVGQGSYEQYF. V and J are TRBV4-1 and TRBJ2-7; 9 bases agree with TRBD1. The CDR3 sequence is 14 residues long. The J segment lost 1 base and the V segment lost 5 bases, leaving 3 bases of the junction unmatched. Germline CDR1 is MGHRA and CDR2 is YSYEKL.

This sequence joins TRBV18 and TRBJ1-2; TRBD1 is a possible D gene (5 bases). Per germline, CDR1 KGHSH and CDR2 LQKENI. CDR3 length: 14 residues. Trimming cost V 5 bases and J 4 bases, with 14 bases left between them. CDR3 coding DNA: TGTGCCAGCTCATTGGACACCTCGGCCTATGGCTACACCTTC. Protein product: CASSLDTSAYGYTF.

This clone was recorded once. V usage is TRBV5-4 and J usage is TRBJ1-3; 7 positions agree with TRBD1. The J segment lost 2 bases and the V segment lost 2 bases, leaving 7 bases of the junction unmatched. Germline V gene lookup returns CDR1 SGHNT and CDR2 YYREEE (reference sequence). The CDR3 runs to 16 residues. Here the CDR3 reads CASSFGAGQAGNTIYF. The CDR3 nucleotides read TGTGCCAGCAGCTTCGGTGCAGGACAGGCTGGAAACACCATATATTTT.

V usage is TRBV27 and J usage is TRBJ1-4, with no clear D. This CDR3 contains 14 residues. V shed 3 bases and J shed 8 bases, with 13 bases lying between them. Germline CDR1 is MNHEY and CDR2 is SMNVEV (reference sequence). The CDR3 region is CASSFRPRGEKLFF. For the CDR3, the DNA is TGTGCCAGCAGTTTTAGACCCCGAGGGGAAAAACTGTTTTTT.

The V and J genes are TRBV5-4 and TRBJ2-5; TRBD2 aligns across 7 bases. The J call is doubtful: the DNA matches TRBJ2-7 better. Germline CDR1 SGHNT, CDR2 YYREEE (reference sequence). The CDR3 is 15 residues long. This CDR3 reads CASSLEFGGIYEQYF. CDR3 DNA sequence: TGTGCCAGCAGCTTGGAATTCGGGGGGATCTACGAGCAGTACTTC.

The chain links TRBV6-1 to TRBJ1-1, with D tentatively TRBD1 (5 bases). Trimming removed 6 bases at V and 7 bases at J, with 15 bases between. CDR1 is MNHNS and CDR2 is SASEGT in the germline V gene. This CDR3 has 13 amino acids. The CDR3 DNA reads TGTGCCAGCAGGAACACAGGAATGGGTGAAGCTTTCTTT. Amino acids: CASRNTGMGEAFF.

Regarding this clone: The identical CDR3 is also encoded by other nucleotide sequences in the sample. This chain joins TRBV5-4 and TRBJ1-2, with TRBD1 as a possible D gene (5 bases). From germline, CDR1 is SGHNT and CDR2 YYREEE (reference sequence). This CDR3 region has 13 residues. The germline V and J ends were trimmed by 4 bases and 1 base, with 8 bases remaining between them. CDR3 coding DNA: TGTGCCAGCAGCCACGACAGTAACTATGGCTACACCTTC. Translated, it gives CASSHDSNYGYTF.

The chain uses TRBV21-1 and TRBJ2-1; TRBD2, the table's D call, was not compared with the DNA. TRBV21-1 is reported as a pseudogene. The CDR3 totals 18 residues. The CDR3 sequence: CASSKNNRGGLSYNEQFF. The CDR3 DNA is TGTGCCAGCAGCAAAAACAATCGGGGGGGCCTCTCCTACAATGAGCAGTTCTTC.

The chain employs TRBV7-2 and TRBJ2-1; tentatively, D is TRBD1 (5 bases). CDR3 length: 13 amino acids. Germline V gives CDR1 SGHTA, CDR2 FQGNSA. Trimming took off 1 base at V and 12 bases at J, with 13 bases between the two ends. CDR3 DNA: TGTGCCAGCAGCTTAGGTCAGGGCAATTCGCAGTTCTTC. Its protein product is CASSLGQGNSQFF.

The chain employs TRBV2 and TRBJ1-1; the D is unclear. V was clipped by 5 bases and J by 4 bases, with 11 bases between them. Germline V gene sequence: CDR1 SNHLY, CDR2 FYNNEI. The CDR3 extends over 13 amino acids. Here the CDR3 reads CASSQQRITEAFF. CDR3 sequence (DNA): TGTGCCAGCAGTCAACAGAGGATCACTGAAGCTTTCTTT.

This clone was seen only once. The genes are TRBV30 and TRBJ1-3; no clear D. The CDR3 extends over 15 amino acids. The germline V gene has CDR1 GTSNPN and CDR2 SVGIG (reference sequence). Trimming stripped 1 base from V and 0 bases from J, with 10 bases between. The CDR3 nucleotides are TGTGCCTGGAGTGGTAAAGGGCGCTCTGGAAACACCATATATTTT. It yields the protein CAWSGKGRSGNTIYF.